Listed here are 30 T cell receptor beta chains from one sample, sequenced in a study of HIV-infected patients and healthy controls. Follow-up blood was drawn about 14 weeks, roughly three months, after antiretroviral therapy began. The repertoire came from unfractionated whole blood and reflected all unsorted peripheral T cells. Reverse transcription used 450 to 500 ng RNA and constant-region primers for alpha and beta. Separate chain-specific third strand synthesis with multiplexing indices produced the alpha and beta libraries. TCRdb redid the calling of the 5' RACE reads with MiXCR, one entry per CDR3 protein. The repertoire has around 8,300 distinct CDR3 sequences, roughly 6.3% of them found once; the top ten carry roughly 21%. The material sequenced was blood, taken during antiretroviral therapy. Receptor source: an adult with HIV infection.

This clonotype rates as medium-sized (0.01 to 0.1%). This beta chain is an off-target read within a library intended for alpha chains, so its frequency means little. The chain carries TRBV7-9 and TRBJ2-7; D is uncertain. Germline V CDR1 and CDR2: SEHNR, FQNEAQ (reference sequence). There are 11 residues in the CDR3. Trimming removed 1 base from V and 5 bases from J, with 3 bases in between. CDR3 DNA sequence: TGTGCCAGCAGCTTAGTAGACGAGCAGTACTTC. This codes for CASSLVDEQYF.

Many counts were recorded for this clonotype. This beta chain is a stray sequence in a library constructed for alpha chains; its clone size is not meaningful. J is TRBJ2-3 and V is TRBV10-3; TRBD2 matches at 12 bases. CDR1 and CDR2 from the germline V gene are ENHRY and SYGVKD. This CDR3 comprises 14 residues. V shed 6 bases and J 11 bases; nucleotides not matched to a gene: 9. CDR3 in amino acids: CAISNPTSGGEQYF. CDR3 DNA: TGTGCCATCAGCAACCCGACTAGCGGGGGAGAGCAGTATTTT.

This clonotype was recorded many times. Since it is a stray read in a library aimed at alpha chains, this beta chain has a size that is not meaningful. The chain links TRBV12-3 or TRBV12-4 to TRBJ2-3; D is perhaps TRBD1 or TRBD2 (5 bases each). V lost 6 bases to trimming and J lost 2 bases, with 15 bases between them. The CDR3 spans 15 residues. CDR3 sequence (DNA): TGTGCCAGCAGCGCCTTACTAGGGGACACAGATACGCAGTATTTT. Translation gives CASSALLGDTDTQYF.

This clonotype ranks as medium-sized (0.01 to 0.1%). This beta chain is a stray sequence in a library constructed for alpha chains; its clone size is not meaningful. The chain links TRBV7-2 to TRBJ2-1; no definite D call. Germline V gives CDR1 SGHTA, CDR2 FQGNSA. This CDR3 has 10 amino acids. Trimming took 3 bases from V and 8 from J, leaving 2 bases between them. The CDR3 sequence is CASSLDEQFF. CDR3 DNA: TGTGCCAGCAGCTTGGATGAGCAGTTCTTC.

As regards this clonotype: Since the library was made to target alpha chains, this beta chain is a stray read and its abundance is not meaningful. V and J are TRBV20-1 and TRBJ2-7; D unclear. This CDR3 contains 12 residues. Germline-derived CDR1 and CDR2 are DFQATT and SNEGSKA (reference sequence). V lost 2 bases and J 3 bases, leaving 8 bases between the germline ends. The CDR3 loop is CSARPPSYEQYF. For the CDR3, the DNA is TGCAGTGCTAGACCCCCTAGCTACGAGCAGTACTTC.

At least ten counts were recorded for this clonotype. A library prepared for alpha chains yielded this beta chain as an off-target read; its size is of little meaning. This sequence joins TRBV7-2 and TRBJ2-5, with a tentative D call TRBD2 (6 bases). Germline assignment: CDR1 SGHTA and CDR2 FQGNSA. Deletions cut 6 bases from V and 0 bases from J, with 14 bases between. This CDR3 is 15 amino acids long. The CDR3 here is CASRDYSGDQETQYF. The CDR3 DNA sequence: TGTGCCAGCAGGGACTATAGTGGGGACCAAGAGACCCAGTACTTC.

This clonotype was observed at least ten times. Since it is a stray read in a library aimed at alpha chains, this beta chain has a size that is not meaningful. The CDR3 spells CASSQVRAGPYNEQFF. DNA for the CDR3: TGCGCCAGCAGCCAAGTTCGAGCGGGGCCCTACAATGAGCAGTTCTTC. This chain uses TRBV4-1 with TRBJ2-1, with 7 bases identical to TRBD2. Germline V gene data show CDR1 as MGHRA and CDR2 as YSYEKL. The V and J ends lost 1 base and 2 bases, in that order; junction bases with no gene match: 5. The CDR3 covers 16 residues.

This clonotype came up a few times. Being off target in a library aimed at alpha chains, this beta chain has a size of little meaning. The chain joins TRBV5-6 to TRBJ2-7; D is possibly TRBD1 or TRBD2 (5 bases each). Trimming stripped 4 bases from V and 2 bases from J, with 10 bases between. CDR3 length equals 13 residues. Germline loops: CDR1 SGHDT, CDR2 YYEEEE. The chain's CDR3 is CASSPGSPYEQYF. DNA for the CDR3: TGTGCCAGCAGCCCAGGGAGCCCCTACGAGCAGTACTTC.

This clonotype rates as medium-sized. As an off-target read in a library built for alpha chains, this beta chain has a frequency of little significance. The genes are TRBV10-3 and TRBJ2-1; no clear D. Germline V gene data show CDR1 as ENHRY and CDR2 as SYGVKD. The V end lost 5 bases, the J end lost 5 bases, and 13 bases lay between the germline ends. The CDR3 totals 14 residues. In DNA, the CDR3 is TGTGCCATCAGTCCTTCCCTTATCCACAATGAGCAGTTCTTC. Residues: CAISPSLIHNEQFF.

With regard to this clonotype: This beta chain is a stray read from a library made for alpha chains; its abundance is not meaningful. The chain combines TRBV7-9 with TRBJ2-6, with TRBD1 identical over 7 bases. CDR3 length: 17 amino acids. Germline-derived CDR1 and CDR2 are SEHNR and FQNEAQ (reference sequence). The V segment lost 5 bases and the J segment 8 bases; nucleotides outside the gene matches: 15. As DNA, the CDR3 is TGTGCCAGCAGCCCCGTTATGCCCGGGACAGTGCCCAACGTCCTGACTTTC. This gives the protein CASSPVMPGTVPNVLTF.

This clonotype counts as large (0.1 to 1%). This beta chain is a stray sequence in a library constructed for alpha chains; its clone size is not meaningful. The chain carries TRBV28 and TRBJ2-7, with 7 bases that match TRBD2. The J segment lost 7 bases and the V segment lost 3 bases, leaving 9 bases of the junction unmatched. The CDR3 totals 14 residues. Germline-derived CDR1 and CDR2 are MDHEN and SYDVKM. CDR3 region: CASSFALPGREQYF. CDR3 bases: TGTGCCAGCAGTTTCGCGCTTCCCGGGAGGGAGCAGTACTTC.

This clonotype is categorized as medium-sized. This beta chain is a stray read from a library made for alpha chains; its abundance is not meaningful. The chain links TRBV4-1 to TRBJ2-3; 10 positions agree with TRBD2. V lost 0 bases, J lost 4 bases, and 4 bases stayed unmatched. The CDR3 has 16 residues. CDR1 is MGHRA and CDR2 is YSYEKL in the germline V gene. The DNA of the CDR3 is TGCGCCAGCAGCCAAGATGGCCTAGCGGGGGCAGATACGCAGTATTTT. It codes for CASSQDGLAGADTQYF.

Ten or more counts support this clonotype. This beta chain represents an off-target read in a library built for alpha chains; its size is of limited meaning. The chain uses TRBV5-1 and TRBJ2-5; perhaps TRBD1 as D (6 bases). Germline V gives CDR1 SGHRS, CDR2 YFSETQ. Trimming removed 4 bases at V and 0 bases at J, with 10 bases between. CDR3 length: 14 residues. CDR3 sequence: CASSAQGYQETQYF. DNA for the CDR3: TGCGCCAGCAGCGCCCAGGGGTACCAAGAGACCCAGTACTTC.

Ten or more counts support this clonotype. Since the library was made to target alpha chains, this beta chain is a stray read and its abundance is not meaningful. The chain joins TRBV6-1 to TRBJ1-1; maybe TRBD1 (5 bases). The CDR3 consists of 13 residues. In germline, CDR1 is MNHNS, CDR2 SASEGT. V gave up 8 bases and J gave up 5 bases, with 15 bases separating them. CDR3 nucleotide sequence: TGTGCCAGCCGGGACCGCGTGAGGACTGAAGCTTTCTTT. Its protein product is CASRDRVRTEAFF.

This clonotype was detected ten times or more. For a library built for alpha chains, this beta chain is a stray read; little rests on its size. The J gene is TRBJ2-7, the V gene TRBV7-8, with 10 bases lining up with TRBD2. The CDR3 covers 14 residues. Germline assignment: CDR1 SGHVS and CDR2 FQNEAQ. With 3 bases clipped from V and 3 bases from J, the junction kept 2 bases outside the gene matches. CDR3 in DNA: TGTGCCAGCAGCTTTGGACTAGCGGTCTACGAGCAGTACTTC. Its translation: CASSFGLAVYEQYF.

Judged by abundance, this clonotype is large (0.1 to 1%). Since it is a stray read in a library aimed at alpha chains, this beta chain has a size that is not meaningful. The V gene is TRBV7-9, the J gene TRBJ2-1; D call uncertain. Germline-derived CDR1 and CDR2 are SEHNR and FQNEAQ (reference sequence). V was pared by 5 bases and J by 5 bases, with 7 bases between. The CDR3 runs 12 residues. As DNA, the CDR3 is TGTGCCAGCAGCCCCCTTAACAATGAGCAGTTCTTC. Residues: CASSPLNNEQFF.

This clonotype was observed many times. As an off-target read in a library built for alpha chains, this beta chain has a frequency of little significance. The rearrangement joins TRBV20-1 to TRBJ2-7; TRBD1 matches at 7 bases. CDR1 and CDR2 (germline): DFQATT, SNEGSKA (reference sequence). V shed 0 bases and J 0 bases; nucleotides not matched to a gene: 5. The CDR3 contains 15 residues. The CDR3 nucleotides are TGCAGTGCTAGAGATCTTCGGGACAGCTCCTACGAGCAGTACTTC. This sequence encodes CSARDLRDSSYEQYF.

This clonotype was seen ten or more times. This beta chain represents an off-target read in a library built for alpha chains; its size is of limited meaning. The chain links TRBV6-4 to TRBJ1-1, with a possible D match to TRBD1 (5 bases). The germline V and J ends were trimmed by 0 bases and 8 bases, with 10 bases remaining between them. From germline, CDR1 is MRHNA and CDR2 SNTAGT. The CDR3 runs 13 residues. CDR3 residues: CASSDSGDGEAFF. CDR3 sequence (DNA): TGTGCCAGCAGTGACTCGGGGGATGGAGAAGCTTTCTTT.

This clonotype was observed at least ten times. For a library built for alpha chains, this beta chain is a stray read; little rests on its size. The chain is built from TRBV28 and TRBJ2-3; 7 bases agree with TRBD1. The CDR3 runs to 14 residues. After removal of 4 bases from V and 5 bases from J, the junction contained 6 bases not matched to a gene. Looked up from germline, CDR1 is MDHEN and CDR2 is SYDVKM. The CDR3 DNA follows: TGTGCCAGCAGTTCGGACAGGCCTGAAGATACGCAGTATTTT. Encoded protein: CASSSDRPEDTQYF.

This clonotype was seen more than once but under ten times. The library was built for alpha chains, so this beta chain is an off-target read and its size means little. CDR3 sequence: CASSATGDEQYF. For the CDR3, the DNA is TGTGCCAGCAGCGCCACAGGGGACGAGCAGTACTTC. This chain uses TRBV7-9 with TRBJ2-7, with 7 bases fitting TRBD1. The V gene end was trimmed by 5 bases and the J gene end by 5 bases; junction bases not matched to a gene: 3. The CDR3 sequence is 12 residues long. Germline V gene sequence: CDR1 SEHNR, CDR2 FQNEAQ (reference sequence). Supplemented by reference TRBV7-9 and TRBJ2-7, the full variable domain reads DTGVSQNPRHKITKRGQNVTFRCDPISEHNRLYWYRQTLGQGPEFLTYFQNEAQLEKSRLLSDRFSAERPKGSFSTLEIQRTEQGDSAMYLCASSATGDEQYFGPGTRLTVT.

By sample share, this clonotype is medium-sized. This beta chain represents an off-target read in a library built for alpha chains; its size is of limited meaning. The V and J genes are TRBV29-1 and TRBJ2-1, with 9 nucleotides matching TRBD1. There are 15 residues in the CDR3. V trimming: 1 base; J trimming: 7 bases; junction bases outside the gene matches: 8. Germline loops: CDR1 SQVTM, CDR2 ANQGSEA. This CDR3 reads CSVEARDREGNEQFF. CDR3 nucleotides: TGCAGCGTTGAAGCCCGGGACAGGGAGGGAAATGAGCAGTTCTTC.

There are many counts of this clonotype. This beta chain is a stray sequence in a library constructed for alpha chains; its clone size is not meaningful. V usage is TRBV20-1 and J usage is TRBJ2-1; 11 bases fit TRBD2. The germline gives CDR1 DFQATT, CDR2 SNEGSKA (reference sequence). This CDR3 contains 14 residues. This CDR3 is CSPLGTSGYNEQFF. The CDR3, as DNA: TGCAGCCCCTTAGGGACTAGCGGTTACAATGAGCAGTTCTTC.

This clonotype was recorded at least ten times. Because this beta chain is a stray read in a library intended to capture alpha chains, its abundance should not be given much weight. The rearrangement uses TRBV2 and TRBJ1-1; 9 bases agree with TRBD1. In germline, CDR1 is SNHLY, CDR2 FYNNEI. Trimming removed 4 bases from V and 10 bases from J; junction bases left unmatched: 10. This CDR3 region has 14 residues. The CDR3 here is CASSGPRTGVRAFF. CDR3 DNA sequence: TGTGCCAGCAGTGGTCCCCGGACAGGGGTTAGAGCTTTCTTT.

This clonotype is categorized as medium-sized. A library made for alpha chains picked up this beta chain off target, so its size means little. The gene calls are TRBV6-2 or TRBV6-3 and TRBJ2-5; 10 nucleotides match TRBD2. The CDR3 consists of 16 residues. Trimming at V came to 4 bases and at J to 5 bases, leaving 10 bases not matched to a gene. Germline V gives CDR1 MNHEY, CDR2 SVGEGT. The CDR3, as DNA: TGTGCCAGCAGTTCCAGCAGCGGGAGGGCCTGGGAGACCCAGTACTTC. Its translation is CASSSSSGRAWETQYF.

This clonotype has ten or more counts. Little can be read into the size of this beta chain, an off-target read in a library designed for alpha chains. The chain has TRBV15 and TRBJ2-5, with 10 bases that match TRBD1. This CDR3 contains 19 residues. V gave up 0 bases and J gave up 4 bases; unmatched junction bases: 14. Germline-derived CDR1 and CDR2 are LNHNV and YYDKDF (reference sequence). In DNA, the CDR3 is TGTGCCACCAGCAGAGATTCTCGACAGGGGGCCTGGGTGTTAGAGACCCAGTACTTC. This gives the protein CATSRDSRQGAWVLETQYF.

This clonotype appeared many times. Because this beta chain is a stray read in a library intended to capture alpha chains, its abundance should not be given much weight. J is TRBJ2-7 and V is TRBV5-1, with 8 bases identical to TRBD1. CDR1 and CDR2 from the germline V gene are SGHRS and YFSETQ. Losses at the gene ends were 4 bases for V and 0 bases for J; bases not matched to a gene: 9. The CDR3 covers 16 residues. The CDR3 protein is CASSLRRTGSSYEQYF. The DNA for the CDR3 is TGCGCCAGCAGCCTCCGAAGGACAGGGAGCTCCTACGAGCAGTACTTC.

At least ten counts were recorded for this clonotype. This beta chain is a stray sequence in a library constructed for alpha chains; its clone size is not meaningful. The chain is built from TRBV28 and TRBJ2-4; 7 bases align to TRBD2. Trimming took 10 bases from V and 6 from J; bases not matched to a gene: 9. Germline loops: CDR1 MDHEN, CDR2 SYDVKM. This CDR3 region has 13 residues. In DNA, the CDR3 is TGTGCCACCTTTTCGGGGGGAGGAAACATTCAGTACTTC. This codes for CATFSGGGNIQYF.

This clonotype appeared many times. The library was built for alpha chains, so this beta chain is an off-target read and its size means little. V usage is TRBV4-1 and J usage is TRBJ2-3, with D unclear. Per germline, CDR1 MGHRA and CDR2 YSYEKL. The CDR3 sequence is 14 residues long. V was pared by 3 bases and J by 4 bases, with 11 bases between. DNA of the CDR3: TGCGCCAGCAGCCAGCAGCAAACCCCAGATACGCAGTATTTT. Translated, it gives CASSQQQTPDTQYF.

The table lists this clonotype with a few counts. With the library built for alpha chains, this beta chain is off target and its frequency is not meaningful. The chain is built from TRBV9 and TRBJ2-7; tentatively, D is TRBD1 (6 bases). Trimming cost V 1 base and J 2 bases, with 16 bases left between them. CDR1 and CDR2 (germline): SGDLS, YYNGEE. The CDR3 loop spans 16 amino acids. The CDR3 region is CASSVSAGTKTYEQYF. The CDR3 nucleotides read TGTGCCAGCAGCGTATCCGCCGGGACAAAAACCTACGAGCAGTACTTC.

This clonotype is labeled as medium-sized (0.01 to 0.1%). In a library made to pick up alpha chains, this beta chain is a stray read with a size that means little. This chain links TRBV7-8 with TRBJ2-5; no clear D gene. Germline CDR1 and CDR2: SGHVS and FQNEAQ. The CDR3 totals 12 residues. The ends were cut back, 2 bases at V and 5 bases at J, with 6 bases in the middle. The CDR3 DNA reads as TGTGCCAGCAGCTTACTGCCGGAGACCCAGTACTTC. This translates into CASSLLPETQYF.